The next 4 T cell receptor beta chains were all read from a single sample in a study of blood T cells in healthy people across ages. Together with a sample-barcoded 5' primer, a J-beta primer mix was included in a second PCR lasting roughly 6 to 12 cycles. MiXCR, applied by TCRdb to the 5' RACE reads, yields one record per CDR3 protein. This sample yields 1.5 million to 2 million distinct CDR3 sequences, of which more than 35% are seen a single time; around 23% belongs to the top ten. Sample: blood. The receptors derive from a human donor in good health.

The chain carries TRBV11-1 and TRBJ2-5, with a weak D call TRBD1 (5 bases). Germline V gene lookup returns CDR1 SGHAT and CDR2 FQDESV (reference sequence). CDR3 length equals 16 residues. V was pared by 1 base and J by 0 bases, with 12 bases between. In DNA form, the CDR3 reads TGTGCCAGCAGCTTAGGAACGGCAGGGTACCAAGAGACCCAGTACTTC. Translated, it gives CASSLGTAGYQETQYF.

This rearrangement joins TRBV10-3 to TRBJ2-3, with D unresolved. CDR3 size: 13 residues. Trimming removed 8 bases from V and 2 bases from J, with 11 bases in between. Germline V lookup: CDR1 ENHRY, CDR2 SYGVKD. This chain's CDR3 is CAISRVDTDTQYF. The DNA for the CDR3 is TGTGCCATCTCTAGGGTGGACACAGATACGCAGTATTTT.

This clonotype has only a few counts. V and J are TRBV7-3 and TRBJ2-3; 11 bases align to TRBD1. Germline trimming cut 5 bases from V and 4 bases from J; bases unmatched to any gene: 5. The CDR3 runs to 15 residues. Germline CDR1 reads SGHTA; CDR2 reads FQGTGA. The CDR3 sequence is CASSRTGGAADTQYF. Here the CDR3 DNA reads TGTGCCAGCAGCCGGACAGGGGGCGCCGCAGATACGCAGTATTTT.

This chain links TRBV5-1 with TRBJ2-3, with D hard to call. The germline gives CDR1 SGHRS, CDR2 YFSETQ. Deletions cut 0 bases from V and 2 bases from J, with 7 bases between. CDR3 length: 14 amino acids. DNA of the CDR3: TGCGCCAGCAGCTTGGCCCTACTCACAGATACGCAGTATTTT. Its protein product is CASSLALLTDTQYF.